One TCR beta chain is described in this entry. Its antigen is as yet unknown. This specimen belongs to a study of T cells after yellow fever vaccination. Study results and caveats: Although the secondary response was weaker, it peaked faster, at day 5 versus 15. From the bulk population, abundant clonotypes could contaminate and appear within FACS-sorted repertoires. Clones from primary vaccination mostly reappeared after the booster (approximately 96% CD4, around 90% CD8).

The CDR3 loop spans 13 amino acids. Trimming removed 6 bases from V and 0 bases from J, with 9 bases in between. TCRdb reprocessed the 5' RACE reads via MiXCR and lists one record per CDR3 protein. The repertoire holds 150,000 to 200,000 distinct CDR3 sequences, with about 10% as singletons. The origin of this receptor is a man aged 18 to 35 who received the YFV17D yellow fever vaccine. J is TRBJ2-7 and V is TRBV12-3 or TRBV12-4; no firm D call. The sample consisted of CD8+ T cells sorted from PBMCs, taken 15 days after the yellow fever booster vaccination. CDR3 coding DNA: TGTGCCAGCAGCCCCCGGCGCTCCTACGAGCAGTACTTC. Its translation is CASSPRRSYEQYF.